The clone carrying this T cell receptor beta chain was detected many times. Antigen unknown. Uncontrolled infections, other autoimmune diseases, pregnancy or lactation barred patients from enrollment. From RNA, the CDR3 regions of TCR beta chains were amplified and sequenced. Amplification began with first-round RT-PCR using HTBI primers, then second-round multiplex PCR was performed. TCRdb itself ran the multiplex PCR reads through MiXCR, one entry per CDR3 protein. The table lists roughly 500,000 distinct CDR3 sequences, approximately 14% of them singletons. The CDR3 is 15 amino acids. V trimming: 4 bases; J trimming: 0 bases; junction bases outside the gene matches: 7. In germline, CDR1 is SGHRS, CDR2 YFSETQ. These data originate in a study of Graves' ophthalmopathy and Graves' hyperthyroidism. General study points: Clonotypes were expanded in thyroid at above 0.001 frequency, and most also appeared in blood. Both an approximately 71% sensitivity and an approximately 76% specificity characterized the model's predictions of ophthalmopathy progression. A model built from 13 signatures distinguished ophthalmopathy from stable hyperthyroidism with roughly 85% sensitivity and less than 83% specificity.

The chain joins TRBV5-1 to TRBJ2-7; 7 bases are a match to TRBD2. This receptor was obtained from a woman under 40 with Graves' ophthalmopathy. Input material: blood. CDR3 amino acids: CASSNLAGVSYEQYF. CDR3 in DNA: TGCGCCAGCAGCAACTTAGCGGGTGTCTCCTACGAGCAGTACTTC.